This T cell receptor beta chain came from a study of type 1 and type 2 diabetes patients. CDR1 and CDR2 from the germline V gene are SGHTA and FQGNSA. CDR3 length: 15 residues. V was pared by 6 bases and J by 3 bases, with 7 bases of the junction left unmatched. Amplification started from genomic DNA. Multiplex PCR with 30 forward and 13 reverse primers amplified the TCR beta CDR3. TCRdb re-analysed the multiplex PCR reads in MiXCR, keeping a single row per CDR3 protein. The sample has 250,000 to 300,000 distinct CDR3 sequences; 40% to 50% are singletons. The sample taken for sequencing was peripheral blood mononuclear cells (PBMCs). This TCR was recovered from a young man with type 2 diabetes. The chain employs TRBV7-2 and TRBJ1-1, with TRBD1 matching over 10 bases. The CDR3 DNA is TGTGCCAGCAGTAATACCGGGACAGGGGACACTGAAGCTTTCTTT. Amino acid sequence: CASSNTGTGDTEAFF.